The source of this TCR beta chain is a study of cytomegalovirus exposure and HLA in healthy donors. General study findings and limits: What was likely a sequencing artifact was a cluster of highly shared sequence variants. Earlier analysis found most TCR beta V segments productive about 87% or about 30% of the time. Among TCR beta chains of equal frequency, HLA-associated ones were more clonally expanded in a later analysis.

As for this clone: The antigen is unknown.

PCR amplification relied on 60 Vbeta primers (plus 13 Jbeta primers). Only in-frame clones appear in the TCRdb table, and some are missing; sequencing was by immunoSEQ multiplex PCR. The repertoire holds 130,000 or so clones, with less than 75% as singletons. Sequencing was performed on PBMCs. This TCR was sampled from a woman in her thirties or forties in good health and CMV-seropositive.

Here the CDR3 DNA reads TGTGCCAGCAGCCCCAGACTAGCGGGGGGGTTGAAAGAGACCCAGTACTTC. The encoded protein is CASSPRLAGGLKETQYF. The V gene is TRBV7-2, the J gene TRBJ2-5; 14 nucleotides agree with TRBD2. This CDR3 has 17 residues. Germline CDR1 is SGHTA and CDR2 is FQGNSA. Losses at the gene ends were 5 bases for V and 3 bases for J; bases not matched to a gene: 8.